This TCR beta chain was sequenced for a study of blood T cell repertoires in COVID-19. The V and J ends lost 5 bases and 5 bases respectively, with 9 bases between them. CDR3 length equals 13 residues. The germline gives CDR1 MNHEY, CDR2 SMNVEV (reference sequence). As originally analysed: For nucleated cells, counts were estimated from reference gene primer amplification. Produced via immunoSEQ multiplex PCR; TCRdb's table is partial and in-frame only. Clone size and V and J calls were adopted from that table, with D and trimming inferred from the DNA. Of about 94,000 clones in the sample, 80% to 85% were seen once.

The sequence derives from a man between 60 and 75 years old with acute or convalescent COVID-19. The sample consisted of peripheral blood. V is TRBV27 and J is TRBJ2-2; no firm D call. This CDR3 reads CASSQAETGELFF. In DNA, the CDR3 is TGTGCCAGCAGTCAGGCCGAAACCGGGGAGCTGTTTTTT.